This T cell receptor beta chain emerged from a study of low-dose radiotherapy and immunotherapy resistance in tumors. Germline-derived CDR1 and CDR2 are MNHNS and SASEGT. The V end was cut by 6 bases, the J end by 6 bases, with 12 bases between. CDR3 length equals 13 residues. This clonotype was seen only once. The sample's time point: before trial treatment. Alpha and beta chains were covered, as first-strand cDNA relied on TRAV- and TRBV-specific primers. With a V-primer adapter and a constant-region primer, TCRs were amplified for approximately 19 PCR cycles. TCRdb called the reads again in MiXCR, with one record for every CDR3 protein. Altogether 64,000 or so distinct CDR3 sequences are present, around 29% being singletons, with the ten largest covering 11%.

The sequence was obtained from a female donor with ovarian cancer. The sample here was PBMCs, taken before treatment. The V gene is TRBV6-1, the J gene TRBJ2-1; D uncertain. The CDR3 region has the DNA TGTGCCAGCAGACCCCGAGAGGCCAATGAGCAGTTCTTC. It encodes CASRPREANEQFF.